The 25 T cell receptor beta chains in this list originate from one sample, sequenced in a study of neurological immune-mediated disorders. One entry per CDR3 protein, called by TCRdb with MiXCR from the 5' RACE reads. The data show 50,000 to 70,000 distinct CDR3 sequences, 4.5% seen once. Sequenced input: PBMCs. All receptors come from a young man with multiple sclerosis.

The rearrangement joins TRBV18 to TRBJ1-2, with 9 bases aligning to TRBD1. The germline V gene encodes CDR1 KGHSH and CDR2 LQKENI. J lost 6 bases, V lost 2 bases, and 7 bases had no gene match. The CDR3 totals 15 residues. The CDR3 here is CASSPERQGVDGYTF. In nucleotides, the CDR3 is TGTGCCAGCTCACCAGAGAGACAGGGGGTCGATGGCTACACCTTC.

This clonotype showed up just a few times. V and J are TRBV5-1 and TRBJ1-2; D is possibly TRBD1 (5 bases). From germline, CDR1 is SGHRS and CDR2 YFSETQ. The CDR3 runs 15 residues. V lost 0 bases and J lost 10, with 19 bases in between. The CDR3 DNA is TGCGCCAGCAGCTTGGGTGGGACCAACGAGGAGGCCTACACCTTC. Amino acid sequence: CASSLGGTNEEAYTF.

This clonotype was found many times. The genes are TRBV12-3 or TRBV12-4 and TRBJ2-7; D gene unclear. There are 11 residues in the CDR3. Trimming shortened V by 4 bases and J by 7 bases, and 8 bases separated the two germline ends. CDR3 in DNA: TGTGCCAGCAGTTCCGGACGGGAGCAGTACGTC. This gives the protein CASSSGREQYV.

The sample holds a few counts of this clonotype. This chain connects TRBV20-1 to TRBJ2-7; tentatively, D is TRBD1 or TRBD2 (5 bases each). This CDR3 has 11 residues. The ends were cut back, 2 bases at V and 5 bases at J, with 7 bases in the middle. Per the germline V gene, CDR1 is DFQATT and CDR2 is SNEGSKA (reference sequence). In nucleotides, the CDR3 is TGCAGTGCTAGAAGGGGACACGAGCAGTACTTC. Translation: CSARRGHEQYF.

The chain links TRBV5-1 to TRBJ2-7; D unresolved. The V gene lost 2 bases and the J gene lost 5 bases, with 14 bases spanning the gap. In germline, CDR1 is SGHRS, CDR2 YFSETQ. The CDR3 runs to 14 residues. The CDR3 reads CASSLGMAKDEQYF. The CDR3 DNA is TGCGCCAGCAGCTTAGGGATGGCTAAGGACGAGCAGTACTTC.

This clonotype was picked up many times. The chain carries TRBV5-1 and TRBJ1-1; TRBD1 aligns across 9 bases. Germline V CDR1 and CDR2: SGHRS, YFSETQ. Germline trimming cut 4 bases from V and 0 bases from J; bases unmatched to any gene: 10. This CDR3 spans 17 amino acids. CDR3: CASSKGQGGHMNTEAFF. For the CDR3, the DNA is TGCGCCAGCAGCAAGGGACAGGGAGGTCATATGAACACTGAAGCTTTCTTT.

This clonotype was seen many times. The junction and the germline gene differ at one end; a read error may be behind it. V gene TRBV9 combines with J gene TRBJ2-3; perhaps D is TRBD1 or TRBD2 (5 bases each). The CDR3 is 12 residues long. Per germline, CDR1 SGDLS and CDR2 YYNGEE. CDR3 nucleotides: TGTGCCAGCAGCGGCCGGGACGGGCCGCCGAATTTT. This sequence encodes CASSGRDGPPNF.

The sample holds many counts of this clonotype. The rearrangement links TRBV4-1 to TRBJ1-1; 9 nucleotides agree with TRBD1. This CDR3 has 15 amino acids. Germline V gene data show CDR1 as MGHRA and CDR2 as YSYEKL. The trim removed 4 bases at V and 4 bases at J, leaving 7 bases unmatched. CDR3 amino acids: CASSRGTGRRTEAFF. The CDR3 DNA reads as TGCGCCAGCAGCCGGGGGACAGGGAGACGCACTGAAGCTTTCTTT.

This clonotype came up many times. J is TRBJ1-2 and V is TRBV11-1; a weak D match, TRBD1 (6 bases). The length of the CDR3 is 16 residues. From germline, CDR1 is SGHAT and CDR2 FQDESV (reference sequence). Trimming pared 0 bases from V and 3 bases from J, leaving 14 bases between. The CDR3 is CASSLARRGKDYGYTF. CDR3 nucleotides: TGTGCCAGCAGCTTAGCACGGAGGGGGAAGGACTATGGCTACACCTTC.

Only a few counts were recorded for this clonotype. The chain recombines TRBV7-3 with TRBJ1-1; the D is unclear. V gave up 6 bases and J gave up 3 bases, with 11 bases separating them. Germline V gene sequence: CDR1 SGHTA, CDR2 FQGTGA. This CDR3 contains 13 residues. CDR3 nucleotide sequence: TGTGCCAGCAGTGAGGGTTGGCACACTGAAGCTTTCTTT. This encodes CASSEGWHTEAFF. Based on the CDR3 plus reference TRBV7-3 and TRBJ1-1, the full variable domain is GAGVSQTPSNKVTEKGKYVELRCDPISGHTALYWYRQSLGQGPEFLIYFQGTGAADDSGLPNDRFFAVRPEGSVSTLKIQRTERGDSAVYLCASSEGWHTEAFFGQGTRLTVV.

This clonotype was counted ten times or more. This sequence joins TRBV5-1 and TRBJ2-3; D call uncertain. Trimming pared 4 bases from V and 0 bases from J, leaving 6 bases between. The germline gives CDR1 SGHRS, CDR2 YFSETQ. The CDR3 spans 13 residues. The CDR3 sequence is CASSPLSTDTQYF. Here the CDR3 DNA reads TGCGCCAGCAGCCCACTTAGCACAGATACGCAGTATTTT. Full variable domain (rest looked up from reference TRBV5-1 and TRBJ2-3): KAGVTQTPRYLIKTRGQQVTLSCSPISGHRSVSWYQQTPGQGLQFLFEYFSETQRNKGNFPGRFSGRQFSNSRSEMNVSTLELGDSALYLCASSPLSTDTQYFGPGTRLTVL.

The gene calls are TRBV27 and TRBJ1-5, with D perhaps matching TRBD1 (5 bases). This CDR3 has 15 residues. Germline loops: CDR1 MNHEY, CDR2 SMNVEV (reference sequence). V lost 7 bases to trimming and J lost 6 bases, with 19 bases between them. CDR3: CASKDPRGRGQPQHF. As DNA, the CDR3 is TGTGCCAGCAAGGATCCACGGGGACGCGGTCAGCCCCAGCATTTT.

This clonotype has a count of ten or more. The chain has TRBV2 and TRBJ2-3; either TRBD1 or TRBD2 may fit D (6 bases each). The CDR3 is made up of 13 amino acids. Per the germline V gene, CDR1 is SNHLY and CDR2 is FYNNEI. V lost 7 bases and J lost 2, with 10 bases in between. CDR3 nucleotides: TGTGCCAGCATAGGGGGGTTCACAGATACGCAGTATTTT. Encoded protein: CASIGGFTDTQYF.

This clonotype appeared many times. This chain joins TRBV10-3 and TRBJ2-3, with D tentatively TRBD2 (6 bases). The CDR3 is made up of 16 amino acids. V shed 3 bases and J shed 0 bases, with 13 bases lying between them. Germline CDR1 ENHRY, CDR2 SYGVKD. In DNA form, the CDR3 reads TGTGCCATCAGTGAAGGAGGGGTAACTAGCACAGATACGCAGTATTTT. Its translation is CAISEGGVTSTDTQYF.

This clonotype came up a few times. The CDR3 ends on some other residue instead of the conserved phenylalanine or tryptophan, so this is likely a read error. V and J are TRBV4-1 and TRBJ1-2; no reliable D call. V lost 3 bases to trimming and J lost 9 bases, with 17 bases between them. CDR3 length: 14 amino acids. Germline V gene data show CDR1 as MGHRA and CDR2 as YSYEKL. The chain's CDR3 is CASSHPRLGWRYTC. CDR3 sequence (DNA): TGCGCCAGCAGCCACCCCCGGCTTGGGTGGCGCTACACCTGC.

This clonotype showed up many times. V usage is TRBV20-1 and J usage is TRBJ1-2, with 8 bases lining up with TRBD1. V shed 5 bases and J 2 bases; nucleotides not matched to a gene: 13. The CDR3 totals 16 residues. Looked up from germline, CDR1 is DFQATT and CDR2 is SNEGSKA (reference sequence). CDR3 nucleotide sequence: TGCAGTGCTCCTGGGGAACGGAGACAGGGGAACTATGGCTACACCTTC. Its protein is CSAPGERRQGNYGYTF.

The rearrangement joins TRBV4-1 to TRBJ1-2; D possibly corresponds to TRBD1 (6 bases). With 1 base removed from V and 5 bases from J, the gap between germline ends came to 11 bases. CDR3 length: 14 amino acids. CDR1 is MGHRA and CDR2 is YSYEKL in the germline V gene. The CDR3 sequence: CASSQVQGSYGYTF. The CDR3 nucleotides are TGCGCCAGCAGCCAAGTACAGGGCTCATATGGCTACACCTTC.

This clonotype has just a few counts. Its ends do not fully match the called genes, so a read error is possible. V is TRBV6-5 and J is TRBJ1-5, with TRBD1 matching over 8 bases. Germline CDR1 reads MNHEY; CDR2 reads SVGAGI. The length of the CDR3 is 13 residues. CDR3 residues: CASRGQGAEPQNF. In DNA, the CDR3 is TGTGCCAGCAGAGGACAGGGTGCGGAGCCCCAGAATTTT.

This clonotype was recorded many times. The chain uses TRBV24-1 and TRBJ2-2, with 9 bases fitting TRBD1. Looked up from germline, CDR1 is KGHDR and CDR2 is SFDVKD. CDR3 length: 14 amino acids. Trimming removed 9 bases from V and 6 bases from J; junction bases left unmatched: 7. CDR3 coding DNA: TGTGCCACCGGTAGGGGACAGGGCTCCGGGGAGCTGTTTTTT. It encodes CATGRGQGSGELFF.

This clonotype was picked up many times. V and J are TRBV9 and TRBJ2-5, with D uncertain. Germline CDR1 reads SGDLS; CDR2 reads YYNGEE. The CDR3 length is 13 residues. Trimming left V 3 bases short and J 7 bases short, with 13 bases between. The CDR3 here is CASSDATGVTQYF. CDR3 DNA sequence: TGTGCCAGCAGCGACGCGACTGGTGTGACCCAGTACTTC. Looking up the rest from reference TRBV9 and TRBJ2-5 gives the full variable domain: DSGVTQTPKHLITATGQRVTLRCSPRSGDLSVYWYQQSLDQGLQFLIQYYNGEERAKGNILERFSAQQFPDLHSELNLSSLELGDSALYFCASSDATGVTQYFGPGTRLLVL.

By frequency in the sample, this clonotype is medium-sized. The chain uses TRBV29-1 and TRBJ1-1; TRBD1 might be the D (6 bases). Germline lookup yields CDR1 SQVTM and CDR2 ANQGSEA. V shed 6 bases and J shed 4 bases, with 15 bases lying between them. The CDR3 runs to 13 residues. The CDR3 bases are TGCAGCGTACACAGACAGGCCAGCACTGAAGCTTTCTTT. It yields the protein CSVHRQASTEAFF.

The rearrangement uses TRBV2 and TRBJ1-2, with no clear D. CDR3 length: 12 amino acids. V was clipped by 2 bases and J by 8 bases, with 9 bases between them. Germline V CDR1 and CDR2: SNHLY, FYNNEI. This CDR3 is CASSESGYGYTF. CDR3 nucleotide sequence: TGTGCCAGCAGTGAATCCGGCTACGGCTACACCTTC.

V usage is TRBV10-3 and J usage is TRBJ2-2; 9 bases align to TRBD2. The CDR3 length is 15 residues. V gave up 3 bases and J gave up 6 bases; unmatched junction bases: 5. CDR1 and CDR2 (germline): ENHRY, SYGVKD. The CDR3 region is CAISDSGGDAGELFF. DNA of the CDR3: TGTGCCATCAGTGATAGCGGGGGAGATGCCGGGGAGCTGTTTTTT.

This clonotype was picked up a small number of times. The chain couples TRBV6-2 or TRBV6-3 to TRBJ2-7; a possible D gene is TRBD1 (5 bases). The ends were cut back, 4 bases at V and 5 bases at J, with 9 bases in the middle. The CDR3 runs 12 residues. In germline, CDR1 is MNHEY, CDR2 SVGEGT. The CDR3 region has the DNA TGTGCCAGCAGTTGGGGCCGGGACGAGCAGTACTTC. Protein: CASSWGRDEQYF.

This clonotype was recorded many times. This chain connects TRBV20-1 to TRBJ2-1; 9 nucleotides align to TRBD2. This CDR3 comprises 13 residues. V lost 3 bases to trimming and J lost 9 bases; unmatched junction nucleotides: 6. Germline lookup yields CDR1 DFQATT and CDR2 SNEGSKA (reference sequence). The CDR3 reads CSARAGGKTEQFF. DNA for the CDR3: TGCAGTGCTAGGGCGGGGGGGAAGACTGAGCAGTTCTTC.